Below, 25 T cell receptor beta chains from the same sample are listed, as sequenced in a study of shared clonotypes between healthy human individuals. The data were produced by immunoSEQ multiplex PCR, yet TCRdb's version contains in-frame clones alone and is incomplete. Of under 150,000 clones detected, around 66% appear once; the ten largest clones hold about 26%. Sequencing used memory CD8+ T cells sorted from blood. Subset meaning: CD45RO+ cells pooled with CCR7-negative TemRA cells. These receptors all come from a woman younger than 45 in good health.

The gene calls are TRBV30 and TRBJ2-1; possibly TRBD2 for D (5 bases). Germline values: CDR1 GTSNPN, CDR2 SVGIG (reference sequence). The CDR3 has 14 amino acids. V gave up 4 bases and J gave up 0 bases, with 10 bases separating them. The CDR3 DNA sequence: TGTGCCTGGAATGCGGGCGGCTCCTACAATGAGCAGTTCTTC. Amino acid sequence: CAWNAGGSYNEQFF.

The V gene is TRBV11-2, the J gene TRBJ2-7; D is uncertain. The V end lost 2 bases, the J end lost 6 bases, and 17 bases lay between the germline ends. CDR3 length: 15 amino acids. The germline gives CDR1 SGHAT, CDR2 FQNNGV. The DNA for the CDR3 is TGTGCCAGCAGCTTAATCACGGGTCCCCTTGGCGAGCAGTACTTC. This codes for CASSLITGPLGEQYF.

The chain joins TRBV6-5 to TRBJ1-2; perhaps TRBD1 as D (5 bases). Germline loops: CDR1 MNHEY, CDR2 SVGAGI. This CDR3 spans 15 amino acids. V lost 2 bases and J lost 5, with 15 bases in between. For the CDR3, the DNA is TGTGCCAGCAGTTACGGGGGTAAAAGAGGGTATGGCTACACCTTC. Its translation is CASSYGGKRGYGYTF.

The chain couples TRBV7-9 to TRBJ2-1; 11 bases align to TRBD2. This CDR3 has 17 amino acids. In germline, CDR1 is SEHNR, CDR2 FQNEAQ (reference sequence). With 4 bases clipped from V and 3 bases from J, the junction kept 8 bases outside the gene matches. The CDR3 DNA sequence: TGTGCCAGCAGCTCGGGACTAGCGGAAGCGGGCTACAATGAGCAGTTCTTC. This codes for CASSSGLAEAGYNEQFF.

The DNA for the CDR3 is TGCGCCAGTGCTGGGACAACAGATACGCAGTATTTT. As protein: CASAGTTDTQYF. V gene TRBV10-1 combines with J gene TRBJ2-3; weak D call: TRBD1 (6 bases). Germline V CDR1 and CDR2: WNHNN, SYGVQD (reference sequence). This CDR3 comprises 12 residues. The V and J ends lost 9 bases and 3 bases respectively, with 10 bases between them.

V is TRBV14 and J is TRBJ2-1; D not certain. This CDR3 has 14 amino acids. The V end was cut by 1 base, the J end by 8 bases, with 12 bases between. CDR1 and CDR2 (germline): SGHDN, FVKESK. CDR3 loop: CASSQGFGWDEQFF. The CDR3 nucleotides are TGTGCCAGCAGCCAAGGGTTCGGGTGGGATGAGCAGTTCTTC. Together with reference TRBV14 and TRBJ2-1, the CDR3 gives the full variable domain: EAGVTQFPSHSVIEKGQTVTLRCDPISGHDNLYWYRRVMGKEIKFLLHFVKESKQDESGMPNNRFLAERTGGTYSTLKVQPAELEDSGVYFCASSQGFGWDEQFFGPGTRLTVL.

This chain connects TRBV11-2 to TRBJ1-1; 7 bases agree with TRBD1. V gave up 6 bases and J gave up 1 base; unmatched junction bases: 2. The CDR3 loop spans 13 amino acids. Germline CDR1 and CDR2: SGHAT and FQNNGV. Written as DNA, the CDR3 is TGTGCCAGCAGGACAGGGCGGAACACTGAAGCTTTCTTT. The encoded protein is CASRTGRNTEAFF.

This chain uses TRBV11-2 with TRBJ2-7, with D possibly being TRBD1 or TRBD2 (5 bases each). Trimming pared 1 base from V and 5 bases from J, leaving 15 bases between. Germline CDR1 is SGHAT and CDR2 is FQNNGV. The CDR3 totals 15 residues. The DNA for the CDR3 is TGTGCCAGCAGCTTAGTCAAGGGGTCTAGCAACGAGCAGTACTTC. Its protein is CASSLVKGSSNEQYF.

This chain joins TRBV25-1 and TRBJ1-1, with a tentative D call TRBD1 (6 bases). Germline V lookup: CDR1 MGHDK, CDR2 SYGVNS. The CDR3 runs to 15 residues. Trimming took off 4 bases at V and 0 bases at J, with 12 bases between the two ends. CDR3 DNA sequence: TGTGCCAGCAGTGCCCCGGGACAAATGAACACTGAAGCTTTCTTT. Its protein is CASSAPGQMNTEAFF.

V is TRBV25-1 and J is TRBJ2-7, with TRBD1 matching over 11 bases. After removal of 4 bases from V and 2 bases from J, the junction contained 4 bases not matched to a gene. The CDR3 has 15 residues. Germline CDR1 is MGHDK and CDR2 is SYGVNS. CDR3 DNA sequence: TGTGCCAGCAGTGGCCGGGACAGGGGGACCTACGAGCAGTACTTC. Protein: CASSGRDRGTYEQYF.

This clone was seen only once. This chain connects TRBV18 to TRBJ2-1, with D perhaps matching TRBD1 (5 bases). Germline V gene data show CDR1 as KGHSH and CDR2 as LQKENI. This CDR3 is built from 15 residues. V lost 2 bases and J lost 5, with 13 bases in between. The CDR3 sequence: CASSPIRQHNNEQFF. DNA for the CDR3: TGTGCCAGCTCACCAATAAGACAGCATAACAATGAGCAGTTCTTC.

The chain carries TRBV25-1 and TRBJ1-2; D gene ambiguous. The CDR3 spans 13 residues. The V end lost 2 bases, the J end lost 10 bases, and 14 bases lay between the germline ends. CDR1 is MGHDK and CDR2 is SYGVNS in the germline V gene. The CDR3 loop reads CASSENLRGAYTF. The CDR3 region has the DNA TGTGCCAGCAGTGAAAATTTGAGAGGCGCCTACACCTTC.

The chain couples TRBV9 to TRBJ2-7; TRBD1 is a possible D gene (5 bases). CDR1 is SGDLS and CDR2 is YYNGEE in the germline V gene. V was clipped by 4 bases and J by 1 base, with 6 bases between them. This CDR3 contains 12 residues. CDR3 DNA sequence: TGTGCCAGCAGCAGGACATCCTACGAGCAGTACTTC. This codes for CASSRTSYEQYF.

The chain is built from TRBV6-1 and TRBJ1-2; 9 positions agree with TRBD1. In germline, CDR1 is MNHNS, CDR2 SASEGT. V dropped 4 bases and J dropped 6; count of bases not matched to a gene: 12. This CDR3 is built from 16 residues. In DNA, the CDR3 is TGTGCCAGCAGTGTTAGGGAACAGGGGGCGCCTAATGGCTACACCTTC. Residues: CASSVREQGAPNGYTF.

The chain couples TRBV4-2 to TRBJ1-1, with 9 bases aligning to TRBD1. The CDR3 consists of 18 residues. CDR1 is LGHNA and CDR2 is YNFKEQ in the germline V gene. V dropped 4 bases and J dropped 3; count of bases not matched to a gene: 15. The CDR3 DNA is TGTGCCAGCAGCCCGGAAACTAGGACAGGGGTCGGTTACACTGAAGCTTTCTTT. This encodes CASSPETRTGVGYTEAFF.

The chain has TRBV18 and TRBJ1-2; D is undetermined. This CDR3 comprises 13 residues. V was pared by 3 bases and J by 6 bases, with 11 bases between. Germline lookup yields CDR1 KGHSH and CDR2 LQKENI. The CDR3 region is CASSPPDSNGYTF. The DNA for the CDR3 is TGTGCCAGCTCACCTCCCGACTCGAATGGCTACACCTTC.

The V call is TRBV6-1, the J call TRBJ1-5; D ambiguous. The V and J ends lost 10 bases and 11 bases respectively, with 18 bases between them. Germline CDR1 MNHNS, CDR2 SASEGT. The CDR3 length is 12 residues. The CDR3 protein is CATQSGTVTQHF. DNA of the CDR3: TGTGCCACTCAGTCCGGTACCGTGACCCAGCATTTT.

V gene TRBV5-1 combines with J gene TRBJ2-7; 9 bases map to TRBD2. Germline-derived CDR1 and CDR2 are SGHRS and YFSETQ. The CDR3 extends over 15 amino acids. J lost 2 bases, V lost 0 bases, and 3 bases had no gene match. In DNA, the CDR3 is TGCGCCAGCAGCTTGGCGGGACTAGCTACCTACGAGCAGTACTTC. Encoded protein: CASSLAGLATYEQYF. Full variable domain (missing parts from reference TRBV5-1 and TRBJ2-7): KAGVTQTPRYLIKTRGQQVTLSCSPISGHRSVSWYQQTPGQGLQFLFEYFSETQRNKGNFPGRFSGRQFSNSRSEMNVSTLELGDSALYLCASSLAGLATYEQYFGPGTRLTVT.

As DNA, the CDR3 is TGCGCCAGCAGCTTGTTCAGTACAGGTCCATTGGACGAGCAGTACTTC. This gives the protein CASSLFSTGPLDEQYF. The gene calls are TRBV5-1 and TRBJ2-7; D is possibly TRBD1 (5 bases). V lost 1 base to trimming and J lost 5 bases, with 19 bases between them. This CDR3 is 16 amino acids long. Germline V gene data show CDR1 as SGHRS and CDR2 as YFSETQ.

V is TRBV28 and J is TRBJ2-5; the match to TRBD2 covers 8 bases. With 7 bases clipped from V and 0 bases from J, the junction kept 13 bases outside the gene matches. Germline V CDR1 and CDR2: MDHEN, SYDVKM. This CDR3 comprises 17 residues. In nucleotides, the CDR3 is TGTGCCAGCACCGCCCCGCGGAGCGGGGGACACCAAGAGACCCAGTACTTC. Encoded protein: CASTAPRSGGHQETQYF. The full variable domain, with the rest looked up from reference TRBV28 and TRBJ2-5, is DVKVTQSSRYLVKRTGEKVFLECVQDMDHENMFWYRQDPGLGLRLIYFSYDVKMKEKGDIPEGYSVSREKKERFSLILESASTNQTSMYLCASTAPRSGGHQETQYFGPGTRLLVL.

A remark on this clone: The sample has other DNA sequences that encode this CDR3 too. This chain connects TRBV4-2 to TRBJ1-2; TRBD1 matches at 7 bases. The CDR3 runs to 15 residues. V lost 2 bases to trimming and J lost 2 bases; unmatched junction nucleotides: 5. Germline loops: CDR1 LGHNA, CDR2 YNFKEQ. The CDR3 DNA sequence: TGTGCCAGCAGCCAACCGGGACAGAGGAACTATGGCTACACCTTC. It encodes CASSQPGQRNYGYTF.

This sequence joins TRBV6-5 and TRBJ2-1; 7 bases match TRBD2. CDR1 is MNHEY and CDR2 is SVGAGI in the germline V gene. The J segment lost 6 bases and the V segment lost 0 bases, leaving 8 bases of the junction unmatched. The CDR3 has 16 amino acids. The CDR3 region has the DNA TGTGCCAGCAGTTACTCGACTAGCCTCGCGGGCAATGAGCAGTTCTTC. Protein product: CASSYSTSLAGNEQFF.

The chain recombines TRBV28 with TRBJ1-5, with a possible D match to TRBD1 (5 bases). Between the trimmed V and J ends, which lost 0 bases and 0 bases, there was a span of 9 bases. This CDR3 has 16 residues. Germline CDR1 and CDR2: MDHEN and SYDVKM. The CDR3 loop is CASSLWGDYSNQPQHF. Written as DNA, the CDR3 is TGTGCCAGCAGTTTATGGGGGGATTATAGCAATCAGCCCCAGCATTTT.

The V call is TRBV2, the J call TRBJ2-4, with 12 bases aligning to TRBD2. The CDR3 contains 14 residues. The V gene's germline CDR1 is SNHLY and CDR2 FYNNEI. With V trimmed by 5 bases and J by 10 bases, 6 bases remained unmatched. The CDR3 loop reads CASSKLAGGQIQYF. CDR3 in DNA: TGTGCCAGCAGTAAACTAGCGGGAGGCCAGATTCAGTACTTC.

This clone was observed at least ten times. J is TRBJ2-7 and V is TRBV7-6, with unresolved D. The ends were cut back, 1 base at V and 4 bases at J, with 11 bases in the middle. This CDR3 is 14 amino acids long. The V gene's germline CDR1 is SGHVS and CDR2 FNYEAQ. The CDR3 loop reads CASSLGGSPYEQYF. As DNA, the CDR3 is TGTGCCAGCAGCTTAGGTGGGTCCCCTTACGAGCAGTACTTC.